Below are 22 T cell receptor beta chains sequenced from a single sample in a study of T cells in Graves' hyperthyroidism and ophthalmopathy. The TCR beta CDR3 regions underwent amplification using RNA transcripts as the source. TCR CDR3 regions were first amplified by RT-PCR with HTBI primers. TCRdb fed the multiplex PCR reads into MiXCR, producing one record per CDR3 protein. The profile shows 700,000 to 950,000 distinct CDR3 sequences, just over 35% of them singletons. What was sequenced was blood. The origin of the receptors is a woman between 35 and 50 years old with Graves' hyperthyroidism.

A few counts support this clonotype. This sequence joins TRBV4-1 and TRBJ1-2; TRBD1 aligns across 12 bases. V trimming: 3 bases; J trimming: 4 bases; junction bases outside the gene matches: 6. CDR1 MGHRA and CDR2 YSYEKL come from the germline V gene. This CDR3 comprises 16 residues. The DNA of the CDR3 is TGCGCCAGCAGCCATCCGGGACAGGGGGCCGGCTATGGCTACACCTTC. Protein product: CASSHPGQGAGYGYTF.

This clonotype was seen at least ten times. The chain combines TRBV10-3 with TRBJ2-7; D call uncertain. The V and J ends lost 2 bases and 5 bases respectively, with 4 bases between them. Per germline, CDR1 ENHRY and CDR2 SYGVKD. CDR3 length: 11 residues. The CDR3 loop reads CAISEGNEQYF. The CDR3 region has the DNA TGTGCCATCAGTGAGGGAAACGAGCAGTACTTC.

The CDR3 sequence: CASSYSRLGGYTF. The CDR3 DNA reads as TGTGCCAGCAGTTACTCCAGGCTGGGGGGCTACACCTTC. V and J are TRBV6-5 and TRBJ1-2, with no clear D. The length of the CDR3 is 13 residues. Germline CDR1 reads MNHEY; CDR2 reads SVGAGI. The germline V and J ends were trimmed by 0 bases and 8 bases, with 10 bases remaining between them.

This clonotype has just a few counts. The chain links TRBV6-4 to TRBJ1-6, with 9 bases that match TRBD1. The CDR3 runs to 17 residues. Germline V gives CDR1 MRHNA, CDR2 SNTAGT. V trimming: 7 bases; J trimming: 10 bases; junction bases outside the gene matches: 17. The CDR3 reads CASIGPGTGKSGSPLHF. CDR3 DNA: TGTGCCAGCATCGGCCCCGGGACAGGGAAATCGGGGTCACCCCTCCACTTT.

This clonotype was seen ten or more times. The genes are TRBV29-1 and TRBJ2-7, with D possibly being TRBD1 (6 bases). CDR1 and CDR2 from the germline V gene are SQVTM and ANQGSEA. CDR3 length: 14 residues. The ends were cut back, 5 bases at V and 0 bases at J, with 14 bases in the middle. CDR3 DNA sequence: TGCAGCGTTACGGGACAACGAAGCTCCTACGAGCAGTACTTC. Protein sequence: CSVTGQRSSYEQYF.

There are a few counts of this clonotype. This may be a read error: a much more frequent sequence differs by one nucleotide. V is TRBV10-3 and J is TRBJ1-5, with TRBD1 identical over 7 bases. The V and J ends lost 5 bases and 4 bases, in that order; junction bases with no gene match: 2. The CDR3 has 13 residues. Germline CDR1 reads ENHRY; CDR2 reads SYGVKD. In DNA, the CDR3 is TGTGCCATCAGTCCGGGACAGAATCAGCCCCAGCATTTT. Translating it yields CAISPGQNQPQHF.

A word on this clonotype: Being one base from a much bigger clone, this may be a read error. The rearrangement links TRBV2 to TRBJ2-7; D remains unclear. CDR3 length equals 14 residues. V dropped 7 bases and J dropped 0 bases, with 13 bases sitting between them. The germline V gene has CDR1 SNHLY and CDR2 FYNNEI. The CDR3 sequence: CASKDDQPSYEQYF. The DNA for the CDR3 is TGTGCCAGCAAGGACGACCAACCCTCCTACGAGCAGTACTTC.

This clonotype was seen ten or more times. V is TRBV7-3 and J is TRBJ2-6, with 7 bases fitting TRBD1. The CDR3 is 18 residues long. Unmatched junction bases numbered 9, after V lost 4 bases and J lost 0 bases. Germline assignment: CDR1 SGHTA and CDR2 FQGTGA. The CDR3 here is CASSSADRLSSGANVLTF. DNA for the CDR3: TGTGCCAGCAGCTCCGCGGACAGGTTGAGCTCTGGGGCCAACGTCCTGACTTTC.

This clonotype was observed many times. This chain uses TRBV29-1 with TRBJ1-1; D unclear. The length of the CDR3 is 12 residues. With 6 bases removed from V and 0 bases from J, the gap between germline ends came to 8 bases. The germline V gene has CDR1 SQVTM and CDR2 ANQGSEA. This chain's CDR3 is CSVRRLNTEAFF. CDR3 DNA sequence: TGCAGCGTGAGGAGGTTGAACACTGAAGCTTTCTTT. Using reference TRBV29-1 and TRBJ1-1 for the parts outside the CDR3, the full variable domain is SAVISQKPSRDICQRGTSLTIQCQVDSQVTMMFWYRQQPGQSLTLIATANQGSEATYESGFVIDKFPISRPNLTFSTLTVSNMSPEDSSIYLCSVRRLNTEAFFGQGTRLTVV.

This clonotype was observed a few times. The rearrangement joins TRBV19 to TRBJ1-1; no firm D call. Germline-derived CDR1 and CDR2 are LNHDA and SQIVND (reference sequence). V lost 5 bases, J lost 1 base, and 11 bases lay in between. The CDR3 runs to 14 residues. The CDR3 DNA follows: TGTGCCAGTAGTGCGGGATCCGAGAACACTGAAGCTTTCTTT. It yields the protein CASSAGSENTEAFF. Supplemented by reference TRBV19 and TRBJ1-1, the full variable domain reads DGGITQSPKYLFRKEGQNVTLSCEQNLNHDAMYWYRQDPGQGLRLIYYSQIVNDFQKGDIAEGYSVSREKKESFPLTVTSAQKNPTAFYLCASSAGSENTEAFFGQGTRLTVV.

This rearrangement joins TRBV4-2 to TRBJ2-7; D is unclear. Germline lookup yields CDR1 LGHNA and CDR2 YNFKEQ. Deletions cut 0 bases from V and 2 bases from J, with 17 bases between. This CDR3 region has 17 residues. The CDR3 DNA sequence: TGTGCCAGCAGCCAAGAGGGTGGGCAAGGAAGCGCCTACGAGCAGTACTTC. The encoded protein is CASSQEGGQGSAYEQYF.

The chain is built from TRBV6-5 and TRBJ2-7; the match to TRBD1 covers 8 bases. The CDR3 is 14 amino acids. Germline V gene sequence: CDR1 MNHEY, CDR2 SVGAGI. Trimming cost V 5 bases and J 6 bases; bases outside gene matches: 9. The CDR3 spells CASSHRTGLSEQYF. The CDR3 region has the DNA TGTGCCAGCAGTCATCGGACAGGGCTTAGCGAGCAGTACTTC.

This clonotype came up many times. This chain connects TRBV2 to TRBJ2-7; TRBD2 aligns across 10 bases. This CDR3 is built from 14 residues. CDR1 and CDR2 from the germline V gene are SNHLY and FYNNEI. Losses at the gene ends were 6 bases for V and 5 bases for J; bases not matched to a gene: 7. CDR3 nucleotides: TGTGCCAGCAGCCTAGCGGGAGTGTACCACGAGCAGTACTTC. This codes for CASSLAGVYHEQYF.

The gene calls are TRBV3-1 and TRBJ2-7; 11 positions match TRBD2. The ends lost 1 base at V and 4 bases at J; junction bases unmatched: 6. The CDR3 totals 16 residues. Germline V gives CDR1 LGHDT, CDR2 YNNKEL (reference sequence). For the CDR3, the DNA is TGTGCCAGCAGCCAAGCACCTGGACTAGCGGGTTACGAGCAGTACTTC. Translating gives CASSQAPGLAGYEQYF.

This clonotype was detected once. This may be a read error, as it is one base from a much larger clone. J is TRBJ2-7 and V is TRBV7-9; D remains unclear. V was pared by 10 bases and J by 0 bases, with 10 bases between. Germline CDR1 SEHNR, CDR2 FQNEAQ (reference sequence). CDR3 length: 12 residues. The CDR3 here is CANSTLSYEQYF. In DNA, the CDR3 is TGTGCCAATTCAACCCTCTCCTACGAGCAGTACTTC. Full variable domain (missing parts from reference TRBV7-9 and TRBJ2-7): DTGVSQNPRHKITKRGQNVTFRCDPISEHNRLYWYRQTLGQGPEFLTYFQNEAQLEKSRLLSDRFSAERPKGSFSTLEIQRTEQGDSAMYLCANSTLSYEQYFGPGTRLTVT.

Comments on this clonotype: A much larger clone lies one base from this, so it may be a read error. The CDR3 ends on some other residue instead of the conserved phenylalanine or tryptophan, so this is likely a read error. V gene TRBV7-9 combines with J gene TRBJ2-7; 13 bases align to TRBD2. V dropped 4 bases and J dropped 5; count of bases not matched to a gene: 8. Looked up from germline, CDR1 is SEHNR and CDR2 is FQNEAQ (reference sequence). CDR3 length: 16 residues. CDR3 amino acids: CASSSAPGTSGDEQYL. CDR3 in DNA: TGTGCCAGCAGCTCCGCCCCCGGGACTAGCGGGGACGAGCAGTACCTC.

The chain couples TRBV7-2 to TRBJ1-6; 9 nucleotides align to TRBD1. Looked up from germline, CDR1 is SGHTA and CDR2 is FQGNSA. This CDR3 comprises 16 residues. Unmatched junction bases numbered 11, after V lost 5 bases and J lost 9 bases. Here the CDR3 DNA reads TGTGCCAGCAGCGCCGTGGTCGGGACAGGGAGTTCACCCCTCCACTTT. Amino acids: CASSAVVGTGSSPLHF.

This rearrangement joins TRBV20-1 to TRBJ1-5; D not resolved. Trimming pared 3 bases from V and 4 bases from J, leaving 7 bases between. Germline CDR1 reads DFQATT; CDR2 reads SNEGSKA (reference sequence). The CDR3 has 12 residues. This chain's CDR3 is CSASTENQPQHF. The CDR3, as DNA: TGCAGTGCTAGCACAGAAAATCAGCCCCAGCATTTT.

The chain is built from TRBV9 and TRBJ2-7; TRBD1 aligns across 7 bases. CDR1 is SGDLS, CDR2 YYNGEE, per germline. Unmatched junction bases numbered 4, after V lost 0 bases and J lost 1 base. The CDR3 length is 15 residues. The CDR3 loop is CASSVGTGVSYEQYF. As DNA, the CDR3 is TGTGCCAGCAGCGTAGGAACAGGGGTTTCCTACGAGCAGTACTTC.

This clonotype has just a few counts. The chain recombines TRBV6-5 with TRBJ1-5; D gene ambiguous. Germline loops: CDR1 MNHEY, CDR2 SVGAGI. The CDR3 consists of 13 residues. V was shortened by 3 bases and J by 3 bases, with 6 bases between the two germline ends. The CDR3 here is CASSYVINQPQHF. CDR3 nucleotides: TGTGCCAGCAGTTATGTTATCAATCAGCCCCAGCATTTT.

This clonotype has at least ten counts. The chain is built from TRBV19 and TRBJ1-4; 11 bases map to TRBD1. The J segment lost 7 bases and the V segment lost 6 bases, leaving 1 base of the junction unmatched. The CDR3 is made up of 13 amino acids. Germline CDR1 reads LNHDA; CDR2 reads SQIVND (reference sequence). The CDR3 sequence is CASSGQGAEKLFF. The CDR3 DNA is TGTGCCAGTAGCGGACAGGGGGCTGAAAAACTGTTTTTT.

The CDR3 nucleotides are TGCGCCAGCGGCCCGGGGCAAACTGAAGCTTTCTTT. This sequence encodes CASGPGQTEAFF. The chain links TRBV5-1 to TRBJ1-1; possibly TRBD1 for D (5 bases). The V gene lost 7 bases and the J gene lost 5 bases, with 12 bases spanning the gap. The CDR3 runs 12 residues. Looked up from germline, CDR1 is SGHRS and CDR2 is YFSETQ.